A selection of T cell receptor beta chains follows, all from one sample in a study of blood T cell repertoires in COVID-19. This table comes from immunoSEQ multiplex PCR, and its TCRdb copy is limited to in-frame clones, with some not included. The data show just under 250,000 clones, around 89% seen once. Sequencing input: PBMCs or T cells enriched from blood (not recorded which). Every receptor here comes from a woman aged 25 to 39 who had recovered from COVID-19. The CDR3 runs from the conserved cysteine through the conserved F or W. A D gene is named only where the DNA matches it firmly. Clone size is stated in some rows and not others, as once, few, many or a class when expanded.

j_call: TRBJ2-3
clone_size: .
d_call: TRBD2
v_call: TRBV7-9
cdr3_nt: TGTGCCAGCAGCTGGCAAGATAGACTAGCGGCTAGCACAGATACGCAGTATTTT
cdr3_aa: CASSWQDRLAASTDTQYF

j_call: TRBJ2-7
clone_size: .
d_call: .
v_call: TRBV3-1/TRBV3-2
cdr3_nt: TGTGCCAGCAGCCTGCTAGCGTACGAGCAGTACTTC
cdr3_aa: CASSLLAYEQYF

j_call: TRBJ2-7
clone_size: .
d_call: .
v_call: TRBV30
cdr3_nt: TGTGCCTGGAGTGTACCGGGTCTTAAATACGAGCAGTACTTC
cdr3_aa: CAWSVPGLKYEQYF

j_call: TRBJ1-1
clone_size: .
d_call: .
v_call: TRBV9
cdr3_nt: TGTGCCAGCAGCGGGACTGGGAGCACTGAAGCTTTCTTT
cdr3_aa: CASSGTGSTEAFF

j_call: TRBJ2-7
clone_size: .
d_call: .
v_call: TRBV4-3
cdr3_nt: TGCGCCAGCAGCCAGTCCTTCCATAGTGGGGGGACCTACGAGCAGTACTTC
cdr3_aa: CASSQSFHSGGTYEQYF

j_call: TRBJ2-1
clone_size: few
d_call: TRBD2
v_call: TRBV3-1/TRBV3-2
cdr3_nt: TGTGCCAGCAGCGGCCCGGGGGGTCGACTTTACAATGAGCAGTTCTTC
cdr3_aa: CASSGPGGRLYNEQFF

j_call: TRBJ2-7
clone_size: .
d_call: TRBD2
v_call: TRBV11-2
cdr3_nt: TGTGCCAGCAGCCACACGGGACTAGGCAGGTACGAGCAGTACTTC
cdr3_aa: CASSHTGLGRYEQYF

j_call: TRBJ2-4
clone_size: .
d_call: .
v_call: TRBV18
cdr3_nt: TGTGCCAGCTCACCAGTGGGCCAGGAAAACATTCAGTACTTC
cdr3_aa: CASSPVGQENIQYF

j_call: TRBJ1-4
clone_size: .
d_call: .
v_call: TRBV19
cdr3_nt: TGTGCCAGTAGTATTAACCGAGGGAAACTGTTTTTT
cdr3_aa: CASSINRGKLFF

j_call: TRBJ1-6
clone_size: .
d_call: TRBD1
v_call: TRBV7-2
cdr3_nt: TGTGCCAGCAGCCTGACAGGGCGTAATTCACCCCTCCACTTT
cdr3_aa: CASSLTGRNSPLHF

j_call: TRBJ1-2
clone_size: .
d_call: .
v_call: TRBV4-2
cdr3_nt: TGTGCCAGCAGCCAAGATTGGGCAGGGGTGGTAGAGGGCTACACCTTC
cdr3_aa: CASSQDWAGVVEGYTF

j_call: TRBJ2-7
clone_size: .
d_call: TRBD2
v_call: TRBV5-4
cdr3_nt: TGTGCCAGCAGCCCTGGACTAGCGGGGGGCGAGCAGTACTTC
cdr3_aa: CASSPGLAGGEQYF

j_call: TRBJ2-3
clone_size: .
d_call: TRBD2
v_call: TRBV28
cdr3_nt: TGTGCCAGCAGTTTAACGGCTAGCGGAAACACAGATACGCAGTATTTT
cdr3_aa: CASSLTASGNTDTQYF

j_call: TRBJ1-1
clone_size: .
d_call: .
v_call: TRBV18
cdr3_nt: TGTGCCAGCTCACCGGCAGAGGGCGGGACTGTGGGCACTGAAGCTTTCTTT
cdr3_aa: CASSPAEGGTVGTEAFF

j_call: TRBJ1-2
clone_size: .
d_call: .
v_call: TRBV6-5
cdr3_nt: TGTGCCAGCAGTTCCCAGGGTGACGGACTACGTGGCTACACCTTC
cdr3_aa: CASSSQGDGLRGYTF

j_call: TRBJ1-1
clone_size: .
d_call: .
v_call: TRBV5-5
cdr3_nt: TGTGCCAGCAGCTACGTACAGGGAGTTGACACTGAAGCTTTCTTT
cdr3_aa: CASSYVQGVDTEAFF

j_call: TRBJ1-2
clone_size: few
d_call: .
v_call: TRBV28
cdr3_nt: TGTGCCAGTCGGTCGGCGGGGCGCTGGGGCTACACCTTC
cdr3_aa: CASRSAGRWGYTF

j_call: TRBJ2-7
clone_size: once
d_call: .
v_call: TRBV11-3
cdr3_nt: TGTGCCAGCAGCACTCCGGGACACCAATACGAGCAGTACTTC
cdr3_aa: CASSTPGHQYEQYF

j_call: TRBJ1-3
clone_size: .
d_call: .
v_call: TRBV18
cdr3_nt: TGTGCCAGCTCACGTACTCCGAGGGCTGGAAACACCATATATTTT
cdr3_aa: CASSRTPRAGNTIYF

j_call: TRBJ1-5
clone_size: .
d_call: TRBD1
v_call: TRBV6-2/TRBV6-3
cdr3_nt: TGTGCCAGCAGCCGGACAGGCCAGAATCAGCCCCAGCATTTT
cdr3_aa: CASSRTGQNQPQHF

j_call: TRBJ1-2
clone_size: .
d_call: .
v_call: TRBV21-1
cdr3_nt: TGTGCCAGCAGCCTCGAACTGAGCGACGGGAACAGGGTAGGCTACACCTTC
cdr3_aa: CASSLELSDGNRVGYTF

j_call: TRBJ2-5
clone_size: .
d_call: TRBD2
v_call: TRBV24-1
cdr3_nt: TGTGCCACCAGTGTTACTAGCGGGAGACGTGAGACCCAGTACTTC
cdr3_aa: CATSVTSGRRETQYF

j_call: TRBJ2-3
clone_size: .
d_call: .
v_call: TRBV2
cdr3_nt: TGTGCCAGCAGTGCCGACAGGAATACGCAGTATTTT
cdr3_aa: CASSADRNTQYF

j_call: TRBJ2-3
clone_size: .
d_call: TRBD2
v_call: TRBV9
cdr3_nt: TGTGCCAGCAGCGTAGAGGGGCTAGCGGGAGGGCTAGTGAGGACAGATACGCAGTATTTT
cdr3_aa: CASSVEGLAGGLVRTDTQYF

j_call: TRBJ2-2
clone_size: .
d_call: .
v_call: TRBV28
cdr3_nt: TGTGCCAGCATAGCGACGAACACCGGGGAGCTGTTTTTT
cdr3_aa: CASIATNTGELFF

j_call: TRBJ2-7
clone_size: .
d_call: .
v_call: TRBV19
cdr3_nt: TGTGCCAGTAGTTCGCACCTAGGAGCGATCGAGCAGTACTTC
cdr3_aa: CASSSHLGAIEQYF

j_call: TRBJ1-4
clone_size: .
d_call: .
v_call: TRBV28
cdr3_nt: TGTGCCAGCCGACTTATGGAGGCAACTAATGAAAAACTGTTTTTT
cdr3_aa: CASRLMEATNEKLFF

j_call: TRBJ2-1
clone_size: once
d_call: .
v_call: TRBV24-1
cdr3_nt: TGTGCCACCAGTGATTCTAACAGGAGCTCCTACAATGAGCAGTTCTTC
cdr3_aa: CATSDSNRSSYNEQFF

j_call: TRBJ1-1
clone_size: few
d_call: .
v_call: TRBV12-3/TRBV12-4
cdr3_nt: TGTGCCAGCAGTTTAGGGACTAGGACTGAAGCTTTCTTT
cdr3_aa: CASSLGTRTEAFF

j_call: TRBJ2-5
clone_size: .
d_call: TRBD1
v_call: TRBV12-3/TRBV12-4
cdr3_nt: TGTGCCAGCAAACTGGGACAGGTGGAGACCCAGTACTTC
cdr3_aa: CASKLGQVETQYF

j_call: TRBJ2-7
clone_size: .
d_call: .
v_call: TRBV7-3
cdr3_nt: TGTGCCAGCAGCTTAATTTCTAGCTCCATGGAGCAGTACTTC
cdr3_aa: CASSLISSSMEQYF

j_call: TRBJ2-7
clone_size: .
d_call: TRBD1
v_call: TRBV19
cdr3_nt: TGTGCCAGTAGTACGACAGGGGCCAGCTACGAGCAGTACTTC
cdr3_aa: CASSTTGASYEQYF

j_call: TRBJ1-1
clone_size: .
d_call: .
v_call: TRBV12-2
cdr3_nt: TGTGCAAGTCGCTACAACGCAGGGCCCCCCGGGAGTGAAGCTTTCTTT
cdr3_aa: CASRYNAGPPGSEAFF

j_call: TRBJ2-2
clone_size: .
d_call: .
v_call: TRBV7-3
cdr3_nt: TGTGCCAGCAGCACTGGGGTGACTAGCACCGGGGAGCTGTTTTTT
cdr3_aa: CASSTGVTSTGELFF

j_call: TRBJ2-7
clone_size: once
d_call: TRBD1
v_call: TRBV5-5
cdr3_nt: TGTGCCAGCAGCCCAAACAGGGGAAGAGGGACCGTGGACTACGAGCAGTACTTC
cdr3_aa: CASSPNRGRGTVDYEQYF

j_call: TRBJ1-2
clone_size: .
d_call: .
v_call: TRBV6-6
cdr3_nt: TGTGCCAGCAGTTACTCGACGGGCTATGGCTACACCTTC
cdr3_aa: CASSYSTGYGYTF